The 5 T cell receptor beta chains presented below share a single source sample, sequenced in a study of cytomegalovirus exposure and HLA in healthy donors. The protocol was immunoSEQ multiplex PCR, while the TCRdb copy is restricted to in-frame clones and leaves out a portion. The sample holds more than 85,000 clones, about 95% seen once. Sequences were obtained from PBMCs. The receptors were sampled from a woman in her late teens or twenties in good health and CMV-seronegative.

The rearrangement links TRBV4-1 to TRBJ2-1, with 13 bases fitting TRBD2. J lost 2 bases, V lost 0 bases, and 4 bases had no gene match. The CDR3 is made up of 18 amino acids. Germline V gene data show CDR1 as MGHRA and CDR2 as YSYEKL. The CDR3 reads CASSQELAGGPAYNEQFF. The CDR3 DNA reads as TGCGCCAGCAGCCAAGAACTAGCGGGGGGGCCCGCCTACAATGAGCAGTTCTTC.

The chain combines TRBV4-3 with TRBJ1-1; 8 bases are shared with TRBD1. The CDR3 totals 15 residues. Germline V lookup: CDR1 LGHNA, CDR2 YSLEER. Trimming removed 3 bases from V and 12 bases from J; junction bases left unmatched: 15. As DNA, the CDR3 is TGCGCCAGCAGCCATTCAGCGGCAACAGGGGGTAGGACTTTCTTT. Translation: CASSHSAATGGRTFF.

The rearrangement uses TRBV6-5 and TRBJ1-2; D gene ambiguous. Germline CDR1 is MNHEY and CDR2 is SVGAGI. The CDR3 covers 13 residues. Trimming cost V 6 bases and J 8 bases, with 16 bases left between them. The CDR3 loop reads CASSPDASRGYTF. The DNA of the CDR3 is TGTGCCAGCAGCCCGGATGCATCTAGAGGCTACACCTTC.

The V and J genes are TRBV9 and TRBJ2-5; tentative D call: TRBD1 (6 bases). This CDR3 has 12 residues. Germline CDR1 reads SGDLS; CDR2 reads YYNGEE. Trimming removed 7 bases at V and 1 base at J, with 8 bases between. CDR3 residues: CASGDTQETQYF. CDR3 in DNA: TGTGCCAGCGGGGACACCCAAGAGACCCAGTACTTC.

The V call is TRBV19, the J call TRBJ2-1; 12 bases fit TRBD2. The germline CDR1 and CDR2 sequences are LNHDA and SQIVND (reference sequence). CDR3 length: 18 residues. V gave up 3 bases and J gave up 2 bases; unmatched junction bases: 8. The CDR3 spells CASSIGLAGGRTYNEQFF. The CDR3, as DNA: TGTGCCAGTAGTATCGGTCTAGCGGGGGGGCGAACCTACAATGAGCAGTTCTTC.